The 17 T cell receptor beta chains reported below all come from one sample, sequenced in a study of shared clonotypes between healthy human individuals. Clones were sequenced by immunoSEQ multiplex PCR, and TCRdb holds only the in-frame ones, with some missing. Of 2 million to 2.5 million clones in the sample, roughly 95% were seen once. Naive-designated CD8 cells lacked CD45RO, were positively enriched for CCR7, and omitted terminally differentiated effector memory CD45RA+ cells. The material sequenced was naive CD8+ T cells sorted from blood. The receptors derive from a man in his late teens or twenties in good health.

V usage is TRBV12-5 and J usage is TRBJ1-4; D unresolved. The V gene's germline CDR1 is LGHNT and CDR2 FRNRAP. V was trimmed by 2 bases and J by 8 bases, leaving 12 bases between them. The CDR3 extends over 14 amino acids. CDR3 bases: TGTGCTAGTGGTTTGTCCAGGAGTGGCGAAAAACTGTTTTTT. It translates to CASGLSRSGEKLFF. The full variable domain, with the rest looked up from reference TRBV12-5 and TRBJ1-4, is DARVTQTPRHKVTEMGQEVTMRCQPILGHNTVFWYRQTMMQGLELLAYFRNRAPLDDSGMPKDRFSAEMPDATLATLKIQPSEPRDSAVYFCASGLSRSGEKLFFGSGTQLSVL.

This clone was picked up one time. The rearrangement links TRBV9 to TRBJ1-6, with D uncertain. The CDR3 is made up of 16 amino acids. V dropped 4 bases and J dropped 7 bases, with 18 bases sitting between them. CDR1 is SGDLS and CDR2 is YYNGEE in the germline V gene. CDR3 coding DNA: TGTGCCAGCAGCCCTTCGGAGCTGGCGACAAATTCACCCCTCCACTTT. Translation gives CASSPSELATNSPLHF.

V gene TRBV27 combines with J gene TRBJ1-1; D is ambiguous. The CDR3 contains 16 residues. V lost 5 bases and J 5 bases, leaving 21 bases between the germline ends. Germline V lookup: CDR1 MNHEY, CDR2 SMNVEV (reference sequence). CDR3 DNA: TGTGCCAGCAGTCCGATCCAGCCCGAGGGAGGGACTGAAGCTTTCTTT. Its protein is CASSPIQPEGGTEAFF.

Details on this clone: Other DNA sequences within the sample encode an identical CDR3. The rearrangement joins TRBV5-4 to TRBJ2-3; D call uncertain. Germline lookup yields CDR1 SGHNT and CDR2 YYREEE (reference sequence). Trimming shortened V by 3 bases and J by 1 base, and 6 bases separated the two germline ends. The CDR3 sequence is 13 residues long. The CDR3: CASSSQGTDTQYF. DNA for the CDR3: TGTGCCAGCAGCTCCCAGGGCACAGATACGCAGTATTTT. Drawing the rest from reference TRBV5-4 and TRBJ2-3, the complete variable domain is ETGVTQSPTHLIKTRGQQVTLRCSSQSGHNTVSWYQQALGQGPQFIFQYYREEENGRGNFPPRFSGLQFPNYSSELNVNALELDDSALYLCASSSQGTDTQYFGPGTRLTVL.

This chain links TRBV11-3 with TRBJ1-5; 8 bases align to TRBD1. V lost 5 bases and J lost 3; bases outside the gene matches: 6. This CDR3 has 15 residues. Germline assignment: CDR1 SGHNT and CDR2 YENEEA. Here the CDR3 reads CASSDGQGYNQPQHF. DNA for the CDR3: TGTGCCAGCAGCGACGGACAGGGCTACAATCAGCCCCAGCATTTT.

V gene TRBV7-2 combines with J gene TRBJ2-7; D gene uncertain. Germline assignment: CDR1 SGHTA and CDR2 FQGNSA. V shed 3 bases and J shed 3 bases, with 15 bases lying between them. CDR3 length: 15 amino acids. The CDR3 loop is CASSFRQESYYEQYF. CDR3 coding DNA: TGTGCCAGCAGCTTTAGGCAGGAATCCTACTACGAGCAGTACTTC.

This chain connects TRBV13 to TRBJ2-1; 10 bases agree with TRBD2. The length of the CDR3 is 16 residues. Germline CDR1 is PRHDT and CDR2 is FYEKMQ (reference sequence). Germline trimming cut 4 bases from V and 4 bases from J; bases unmatched to any gene: 7. The chain's CDR3 is CASSSFLTSGYNEQFF. The CDR3 nucleotides read TGTGCCAGCAGCTCATTCTTGACTAGCGGGTACAATGAGCAGTTCTTC.

This chain uses TRBV6-6 with TRBJ1-1, with a possible D match to TRBD1 (6 bases). The CDR3 consists of 14 residues. The germline V gene encodes CDR1 MNHNY and CDR2 SVGAGI (reference sequence). V was cut by 4 bases and J by 4 bases, with 13 bases left in between. In DNA form, the CDR3 reads TGTGCCAGCAGTTGGCAGGGGCCGGCCACTGAAGCTTTCTTT. Its translation is CASSWQGPATEAFF.

The chain is built from TRBV6-5 and TRBJ1-1; D is unresolved. The CDR3 extends over 14 amino acids. Trimming removed 6 bases from V and 6 bases from J, with 17 bases in between. The V gene's germline CDR1 is MNHEY and CDR2 SVGAGI. The CDR3 here is CASRPPAGSSEAFF. CDR3 DNA: TGTGCCAGCAGACCGCCGGCGGGAAGCTCTGAAGCTTTCTTT.

The V call is TRBV18, the J call TRBJ1-1; D unresolved. The V end lost 8 bases, the J end lost 0 bases, and 16 bases lay between the germline ends. Germline CDR1 KGHSH, CDR2 LQKENI. CDR3 size: 15 residues. This CDR3 is CASTDYYNMNTEAFF. The CDR3, as DNA: TGTGCCAGCACGGACTACTATAACATGAACACTGAAGCTTTCTTT.

The chain links TRBV11-2 to TRBJ1-2; the match to TRBD1 covers 12 bases. This CDR3 has 17 residues. Trimming at V came to 5 bases and at J to 6 bases, leaving 13 bases not matched to a gene. Germline CDR1 and CDR2: SGHAT and FQNNGV. This CDR3 is CASSPPVPGQGADGYTF. The DNA of the CDR3 is TGTGCCAGCAGCCCTCCCGTCCCGGGACAGGGGGCGGATGGCTACACCTTC.

J is TRBJ1-1 and V is TRBV30; no definite D call. Trimming cost V 3 bases and J 1 base, with 12 bases left between them. Germline V CDR1 and CDR2: GTSNPN, SVGIG (reference sequence). This CDR3 contains 14 residues. Written as DNA, the CDR3 is TGTGCCTGGAGCTTTGGGCCAGGGAACACTGAAGCTTTCTTT. Protein product: CAWSFGPGNTEAFF.

The chain couples TRBV10-3 to TRBJ1-3; D not resolved. CDR1 and CDR2 from the germline V gene are ENHRY and SYGVKD. The CDR3 runs 17 residues. Trimming removed 0 bases from V and 1 base from J, with 13 bases in between. This CDR3 reads CAISESGGLPSGNTIYF. The CDR3 DNA reads as TGTGCCATCAGTGAGTCGGGCGGGCTCCCTTCTGGAAACACCATATATTTT.

This chain connects TRBV7-9 to TRBJ2-1, with 7 bases that match TRBD1. The CDR3 totals 15 residues. J was trimmed by 2 bases and V by 2 bases; bases with no gene match: 3. From germline, CDR1 is SEHNR and CDR2 FQNEAQ (reference sequence). The CDR3 loop reads CASSLLQGAYNEQFF. Here the CDR3 DNA reads TGTGCCAGCAGCTTATTGCAGGGGGCCTACAATGAGCAGTTCTTC.

The chain carries TRBV27 and TRBJ2-2; D tentatively fits TRBD1 or TRBD2 (5 bases each). The CDR3 is made up of 16 amino acids. V was cut by 5 bases and J by 9 bases, with 22 bases left in between. The V gene's germline CDR1 is MNHEY and CDR2 SMNVEV (reference sequence). CDR3 sequence reads: CASSPGTSINSRELFF. CDR3 nucleotide sequence: TGTGCCAGCAGTCCCGGGACCTCTATTAATTCCAGGGAGCTGTTTTTT.

The J gene is TRBJ2-7, the V gene TRBV5-1; 11 bases align to TRBD2. CDR3 length: 14 amino acids. Unmatched junction bases numbered 4, after V lost 3 bases and J lost 5 bases. Germline CDR1 reads SGHRS; CDR2 reads YFSETQ. Here the CDR3 reads CASSSGLAENEQYF. The CDR3 DNA reads TGCGCCAGCAGCTCGGGACTAGCGGAGAACGAGCAGTACTTC.

The V call is TRBV7-9, the J call TRBJ1-5; D is perhaps TRBD1 (6 bases). This CDR3 comprises 13 residues. The V end lost 0 bases, the J end lost 6 bases, and 6 bases lay between the germline ends. Germline V gene data show CDR1 as SEHNR and CDR2 as FQNEAQ (reference sequence). The CDR3 here is CASSLAGAQPQHF. CDR3 bases: TGTGCCAGCAGCTTAGCGGGGGCTCAGCCCCAGCATTTT.